The rows below give T cell receptor beta chains drawn from one sample of a study of control samples from healthy donors and cancer patients. TCRdb keeps only in-frame clones here, not all; method: immunoSEQ multiplex PCR. The sample lists 120,000 or so clones; more than 85% were seen once. The material sequenced was blood. The receptors were gathered from a man aged 18 to 30 in good health. Each CDR3 is given without its conserved first and last residue. Each record gives: J gene, V gene, clone size, CDR3 protein. Not every row has a clone size; where given, it reads once, few, many or a size class.

TRBJ2-5 | TRBV11-3 | few | ASSSSSSTSGQETQY
TRBJ1-1 | TRBV9 | . | ASSGPRDGGEAF
TRBJ1-1 | TRBV15 | . | ATQQERASEAF
TRBJ2-3 | TRBV11-3 | . | ASSFGPLTDTQY
TRBJ1-1 | TRBV2 | . | ASLRRGNTEAF
TRBJ1-2 | TRBV3-1/TRBV3-2 | . | ASGRLGRGGDGYT
TRBJ2-7 | TRBV19 | once | ASSIEGLAGNEQY
TRBJ2-1 | TRBV3-1/TRBV3-2 | . | ASTIGHNEQF
TRBJ1-2 | TRBV5-1 | . | ASSLMTGNGYT
TRBJ2-7 | TRBV19 | few | ASSISSVPGEQY
TRBJ1-5 | TRBV27 | . | ASSYGTNKHQQPQH
TRBJ2-6 | TRBV6-5 | . | ASTLDNSGANVLT
TRBJ2-7 | TRBV6-5 | . | AGLGGASYEQY
TRBJ1-4 | TRBV20-1 | . | SAGEKLF
TRBJ2-5 | TRBV2 | . | ASGGRRQETQY
TRBJ1-5 | TRBV6-5 | . | ASTLQGAGQPQH
TRBJ2-2 | TRBV24-1 | . | ATSDSATNTGELF
TRBJ1-1 | TRBV19 | . | ASSESGEKEAF
TRBJ1-1 | TRBV19 | . | ASMGWGTEAF
TRBJ1-1 | TRBV5-1 | . | ASSLEAEAF
TRBJ2-7 | TRBV15 | . | ATSGRPGDEQY
TRBJ2-2 | TRBV5-1 | . | ASSLVGLANTGELF
TRBJ2-7 | TRBV30 | . | AWSRIGGYEQY
TRBJ2-3 | TRBV7-9 | . | ASSSTSPGLAPDTQY
TRBJ1-2 | TRBV6-5 | . | ASSYALQGRDGYT
TRBJ1-1 | TRBV28 | . | ASSLSPGLMNTEAF
TRBJ2-2 | TRBV7-2 | few | ASSPRSGELF
TRBJ1-2 | TRBV29-1 | . | SAQAGSYGYT
TRBJ2-1 | TRBV3-1/TRBV3-2 | . | ASSIALDYNEQF
TRBJ2-7 | TRBV12-3/TRBV12-4 | . | ASSLVGEYEQY
TRBJ1-4 | TRBV18 | . | ASSPLGSNEKLF
TRBJ1-2 | TRBV6-5 | . | ASRGGENYGYT
TRBJ2-7 | TRBV9 | once | ASSGGRTGGRSLHEQY
TRBJ2-7 | TRBV4-1 | . | ASSQDTSGSSNEQY